This TCR beta chain was profiled in a study of blood T cell repertoires in COVID-19. Study as a whole: The study drew acute and convalescent COVID-19 samples from the United States, Italy and Spain. In each case, the material was cDNA or gDNA derived from T cells, B-cell-depleted T cells, or PBMCs.

Original methodology: Estimation of nucleated cell counts was performed using reference gene primer amplification. The table came from immunoSEQ multiplex PCR; TCRdb's copy has only in-frame clones and leaves some out. The V and J calls and clone size come from that table; D and trimming were worked out from the DNA. The sample records about 360,000 clones, around 80% being singletons. The ends were cut back, 8 bases at V and 1 base at J, with 16 bases in the middle. The CDR3 is 14 residues long. CDR1 SGHDT and CDR2 YYEEEE come from the germline V gene. This clonotype was sampled from a man aged 25 to 40 with active or convalescent COVID-19. Sequencing was carried out using peripheral blood. This chain joins TRBV5-6 and TRBJ2-7; D is possibly TRBD1 (6 bases). Here the CDR3 DNA reads TGTGCCAGGAACCGGGACAAGGGGTCCTACGAGCAGTACTTC. Protein: CARNRDKGSYEQYF.